This section outlines one TCR beta chain sequence together with its context. The antigen remains unidentified. Unique molecular identifiers featured in each of the TCR beta cDNA libraries. Starting from about 1 to 10 million T cells, the study yielded hundreds of thousands of cDNA molecules. TCRdb re-analysed the PCR reads in MiXCR, keeping a single row per CDR3 protein. Among roughly 800,000 distinct CDR3 sequences listed, roughly 46% were seen once. This record belongs to a study of post-analysis software for immune sequencing data. As for the study in general: Relapsing-remitting, secondary progressive and progressive-relapsing multiple sclerosis courses were included. General study findings and limits: With F measure, samples from one preparation batch clustered together strongly. Controls had lower frequencies than patients of four or five TRBV segments, which included TRBV5-6, TRBV5-1 and TRBV20-1.

The CDR3 totals 14 residues. Trimming removed 3 bases from V and 4 bases from J, with 12 bases in between. The V gene's germline CDR1 is LGHNA and CDR2 YSLEER. The chain joins TRBV4-3 to TRBJ1-1; tentatively, D is TRBD1 (6 bases). This clonotype was obtained from a girl aged 10-17 years with multiple sclerosis. Specimen: blood. CDR3 loop: CASSHVGRGTEAFF. The DNA for the CDR3 is TGCGCCAGCAGCCATGTGGGCAGGGGCACTGAAGCTTTCTTT.